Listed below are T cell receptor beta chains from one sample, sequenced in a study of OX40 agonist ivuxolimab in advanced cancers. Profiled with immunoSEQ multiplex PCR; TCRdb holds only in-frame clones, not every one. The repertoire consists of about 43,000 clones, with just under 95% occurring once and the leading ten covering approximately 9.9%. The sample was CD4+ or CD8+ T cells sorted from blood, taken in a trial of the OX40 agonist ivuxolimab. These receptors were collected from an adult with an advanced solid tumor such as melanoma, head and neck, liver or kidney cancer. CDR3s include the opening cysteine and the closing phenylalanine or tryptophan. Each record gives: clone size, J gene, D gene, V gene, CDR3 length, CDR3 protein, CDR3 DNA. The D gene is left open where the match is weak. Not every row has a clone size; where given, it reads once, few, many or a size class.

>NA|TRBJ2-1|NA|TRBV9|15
CASSSPTDRDNEQFF
TGTGCCAGCAGCTCTCCTACGGACAGAGACAATGAGCAGTTCTTC
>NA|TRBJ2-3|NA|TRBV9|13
CASSVRGTDTQYF
TGTGCCAGCAGCGTAAGAGGAACGGATACGCAGTATTTT
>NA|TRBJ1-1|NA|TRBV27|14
CASKPLARVTEAFF
TGTGCCAGCAAACCTTTAGCGAGGGTCACTGAAGCTTTCTTT
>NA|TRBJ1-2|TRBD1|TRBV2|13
CASTQGGGNGYTF
TGTGCCAGCACCCAGGGGGGTGGTAATGGCTACACCTTC
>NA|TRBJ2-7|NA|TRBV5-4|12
CASSLEGSEQYF
TGTGCCAGCAGCTTGGAGGGGAGCGAGCAGTACTTC
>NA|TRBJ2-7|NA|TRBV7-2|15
CASSLVLGDLYEQYF
TGTGCCAGCAGCTTAGTTTTAGGAGACCTCTACGAGCAGTACTTC
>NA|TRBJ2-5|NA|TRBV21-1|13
CASSKYTQETQYF
TGTGCCAGCAGCAAATACACTCAAGAGACCCAGTACTTC
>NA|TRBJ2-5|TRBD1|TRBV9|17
CASSAAGLTGSTETQYF
TGTGCCAGCAGCGCCGCCGGCCTGACAGGGTCAACAGAGACCCAGTACTTC
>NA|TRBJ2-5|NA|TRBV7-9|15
CASSFLGPLGETQYF
TGTGCCAGCAGCTTCCTGGGTCCATTGGGAGAGACCCAGTACTTC
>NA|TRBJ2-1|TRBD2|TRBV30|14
CAWSQTSGRREQFF
TGTGCCTGGAGTCAGACTAGCGGGAGGAGGGAGCAGTTCTTC
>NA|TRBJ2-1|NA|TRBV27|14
CASQGGGYYNEQFF
TGTGCCAGCCAGGGGGGCGGGTATTACAATGAGCAGTTCTTC
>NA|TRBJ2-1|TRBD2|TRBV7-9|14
CASSLSSGNGEQFF
TGTGCCAGCAGCTTGTCTAGCGGGAATGGTGAGCAGTTCTTC
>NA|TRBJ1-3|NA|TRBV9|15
CASSVTGSSGNTIYF
TGTGCCAGCAGCGTAACGGGGAGCTCTGGAAACACCATATATTTT
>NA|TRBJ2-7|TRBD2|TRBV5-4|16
CASSAPGLAGVGEQYF
TGTGCCAGCAGCGCCCCTGGACTAGCGGGAGTTGGCGAGCAGTACTTC
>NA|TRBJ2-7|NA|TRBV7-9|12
CASSLVREEQYF
TGTGCCAGCAGCTTAGTCCGGGAAGAGCAGTACTTC
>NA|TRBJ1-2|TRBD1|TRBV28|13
CASRSGGANGYTF
TGTGCCAGCAGGTCAGGGGGCGCGAATGGCTACACCTTC
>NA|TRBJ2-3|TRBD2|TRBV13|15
CASSHRGLASDTQYF
TGTGCCAGCAGCCACAGGGGACTAGCATCAGATACGCAGTATTTT
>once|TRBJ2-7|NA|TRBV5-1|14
CASSFRASGYEQYF
TGCGCCAGCAGCTTCAGGGCCTCGGGGTACGAGCAGTACTTC
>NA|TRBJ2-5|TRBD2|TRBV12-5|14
CASGLTSGGETQYF
TGTGCTAGTGGTTTGACTAGCGGGGGAGAGACCCAGTACTTC
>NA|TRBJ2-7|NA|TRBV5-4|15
CASSWGPSESYEQYF
TGTGCCAGCAGCTGGGGACCTAGCGAATCCTACGAGCAGTACTTC
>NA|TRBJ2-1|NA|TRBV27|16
CASSLSTTEAYNEQFF
TGTGCCAGCAGTTTATCGACTACCGAAGCCTACAATGAGCAGTTCTTC
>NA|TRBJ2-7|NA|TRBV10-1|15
CASSEFQDYEYEQYF
TGCGCCAGCAGTGAGTTCCAGGACTATGAATACGAGCAGTACTTC
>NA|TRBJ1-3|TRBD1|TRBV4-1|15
CASSQGTGSGNTIYF
TGCGCCAGCAGCCAGGGGACAGGGTCTGGAAACACCATATATTTT
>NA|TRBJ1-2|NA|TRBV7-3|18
CASSLIGNTEGVGYGYTF
TGTGCCAGCAGCTTAATTGGGAACACTGAAGGGGTTGGATATGGCTACACCTTC
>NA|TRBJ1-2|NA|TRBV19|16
CASSIWLGDTNYGYTF
TGTGCCAGTAGTATTTGGTTGGGGGACACTAACTATGGCTACACCTTC
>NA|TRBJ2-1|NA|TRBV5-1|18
CASSLGETLLLQGNEQFF
TGCGCCAGCAGCTTGGGTGAGACGCTTTTACTTCAGGGCAATGAGCAGTTCTTC
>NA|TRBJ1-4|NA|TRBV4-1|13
CASKSVWDEKLFF
TGCGCCAGCAAGAGCGTTTGGGATGAAAAACTGTTTTTT